The 32 T cell receptor beta chains given below trace back to one sample, sequenced in a study of T cell changes during pregnancy in multiple sclerosis. Assay: immunoSEQ multiplex PCR; the TCRdb copy retains only in-frame clones and omits some. The sample consists of around 67,000 clones, approximately 92% of them appearing once. Sequencing used peripheral blood, obtained in the first trimester of pregnancy. These receptors all stem from a female donor with multiple sclerosis, enrolled in a pregnancy study.

CDR3 protein: CASSLELRFVDEQFF. The CDR3 DNA is TGTGCCAGCAGTTTAGAACTAAGGTTCGTCGATGAGCAGTTCTTC. The rearrangement joins TRBV28 to TRBJ2-1; no clear D. Trimming left V 2 bases short and J 8 bases short, with 16 bases between. Germline-derived CDR1 and CDR2 are MDHEN and SYDVKM. The CDR3 consists of 15 residues.

This chain joins TRBV6-4 and TRBJ2-3; TRBD2 matches 13 bases. With 3 bases clipped from V and 4 bases from J, the junction kept 4 bases outside the gene matches. The CDR3 loop spans 16 amino acids. Per germline, CDR1 MRHNA and CDR2 SNTAGT. The CDR3 is CASSEKGLAGADTQYF. The DNA of the CDR3 is TGTGCCAGCAGTGAGAAAGGACTAGCGGGAGCAGATACGCAGTATTTT.

The V and J genes are TRBV29-1 and TRBJ2-1; 7 bases are shared with TRBD2. The V segment lost 6 bases and the J segment 8 bases; nucleotides outside the gene matches: 10. The germline V gene has CDR1 SQVTM and CDR2 ANQGSEA. This CDR3 is 13 amino acids long. Here the CDR3 reads CSVEPGGWDEQFF. CDR3 nucleotide sequence: TGCAGCGTGGAACCGGGGGGTTGGGATGAGCAGTTCTTC.

The chain is built from TRBV29-1 and TRBJ2-2, with D hard to call. CDR3 size: 13 residues. V shed 7 bases and J shed 5 bases, with 14 bases lying between them. Germline loops: CDR1 SQVTM, CDR2 ANQGSEA. The chain's CDR3 is CSALPVLTGELFF. The DNA for the CDR3 is TGCAGCGCCTTACCGGTTTTAACCGGGGAGCTGTTTTTT.

V is TRBV5-5 and J is TRBJ2-1; 8 positions agree with TRBD1. This CDR3 is 14 amino acids long. V lost 4 bases to trimming and J lost 4 bases; unmatched junction nucleotides: 4. Germline V CDR1 and CDR2: SGHKS, YYEKEE (reference sequence). CDR3 nucleotide sequence: TGTGCCAGCAGCCTAGGACAGGGATACAATGAGCAGTTCTTC. This encodes CASSLGQGYNEQFF.

This clone was seen once. The V and J genes are TRBV11-1 and TRBJ2-7; no clear D gene. The CDR3 runs to 14 residues. V lost 0 bases and J 1 base, leaving 7 bases between the germline ends. Germline V gives CDR1 SGHAT, CDR2 FQDESV (reference sequence). The CDR3 DNA reads as TGTGCCAGCAGCTTAGCACAGAGATCCTACGAGCAGTACTTC. Translation gives CASSLAQRSYEQYF. The entire variable domain, with the rest obtained from reference TRBV11-1 and TRBJ2-7, is as follows: EAEVAQSPRYKITEKSQAVAFWCDPISGHATLYWYRQILGQGPELLVQFQDESVVDDSQLPKDRFSAERLKGVDSTLKIQPAELGDSAMYLCASSLAQRSYEQYFGPGTRLTVT.

The chain couples TRBV6-5 to TRBJ2-1, with D perhaps matching TRBD2 (6 bases). The CDR3 is 12 amino acids. Looked up from germline, CDR1 is MNHEY and CDR2 is SVGAGI. Trimming cost V 1 base and J 9 bases, with 7 bases left between them. The CDR3 is CASSYFGGEQFF. CDR3 bases: TGTGCCAGCAGTTACTTCGGGGGTGAGCAGTTCTTC.

The V call is TRBV11-2, the J call TRBJ2-1; D is unclear. CDR1 and CDR2 (germline): SGHAT, FQNNGV. The V and J ends lost 3 bases and 0 bases respectively, with 6 bases between them. The CDR3 has 14 residues. Here the CDR3 reads CASSFTSSYNEQFF. The CDR3 region has the DNA TGTGCCAGCAGCTTCACGAGCTCCTACAATGAGCAGTTCTTC. Filled out from reference TRBV11-2 and TRBJ2-1, the complete variable domain reads EAGVAQSPRYKIIEKRQSVAFWCNPISGHATLYWYQQILGQGPKLLIQFQNNGVVDDSQLPKDRFSAERLKGVDSTLKIQPAKLEDSAVYLCASSFTSSYNEQFFGPGTRLTVL.

The chain recombines TRBV30 with TRBJ1-2; D is unresolved. The V end was cut by 2 bases, the J end by 8 bases, with 18 bases between. CDR1 and CDR2 from the germline V gene are GTSNPN and SVGIG (reference sequence). The CDR3 consists of 14 residues. The CDR3 nucleotides read TGTGCCTGGAGTAGGGTAGGAGGCTTCGGCGGCTACACCTTC. Translating gives CAWSRVGGFGGYTF.

V usage is TRBV14 and J usage is TRBJ1-2; D is unclear. Trimming removed 0 bases at V and 2 bases at J, with 13 bases between. CDR1 is SGHDN and CDR2 is FVKESK in the germline V gene. The CDR3 spans 16 residues. CDR3 in amino acids: CASSQDLGYINYGYTF. The DNA of the CDR3 is TGTGCCAGCAGCCAAGATCTAGGTTACATCAACTATGGCTACACCTTC.

The genes are TRBV27 and TRBJ2-3; 7 positions agree with TRBD1. Losses at the gene ends were 5 bases for V and 3 bases for J; bases not matched to a gene: 14. Germline loops: CDR1 MNHEY, CDR2 SMNVEV (reference sequence). There are 17 residues in the CDR3. The CDR3 sequence is CASSTYGQGVRTDTQYF. The CDR3 bases are TGTGCCAGCAGTACATACGGTCAGGGGGTAAGGACAGATACGCAGTATTTT.

The chain is built from TRBV5-1 and TRBJ2-4; D is possibly TRBD1 (5 bases). The CDR3 sequence is 18 residues long. V was shortened by 1 base and J by 0 bases, with 17 bases between the two germline ends. Germline V gene sequence: CDR1 SGHRS, CDR2 YFSETQ. The CDR3 coding sequence is TGCGCCAGCAGCTTGAGGTCCCAGGGAACGATAGCCAAAAACATTCAGTACTTC. It codes for CASSLRSQGTIAKNIQYF.

The gene calls are TRBV5-1 and TRBJ2-7; TRBD1 agrees at 7 bases. Germline trimming cut 3 bases from V and 2 bases from J; bases unmatched to any gene: 2. Germline loops: CDR1 SGHRS, CDR2 YFSETQ. The CDR3 covers 13 residues. The CDR3 sequence: CASSSGTAYEQYF. The CDR3 DNA follows: TGCGCCAGCAGCTCCGGGACAGCCTACGAGCAGTACTTC.

The V call is TRBV6-1, the J call TRBJ1-5, with 7 bases lining up with TRBD1. The CDR3 runs to 15 residues. Germline V gene lookup returns CDR1 MNHNS and CDR2 SASEGT. Losses at the gene ends were 2 bases for V and 1 base for J; bases not matched to a gene: 2. The CDR3 loop is CASSEQGVSNQPQHF. Written as DNA, the CDR3 is TGTGCCAGCAGTGAACAGGGGGTAAGCAATCAGCCCCAGCATTTT.

The chain employs TRBV6-6 and TRBJ2-7, with D maybe TRBD1 (5 bases). Trimming left V 2 bases short and J 6 bases short, with 11 bases between. Germline loops: CDR1 MNHNY, CDR2 SVGAGI (reference sequence). This CDR3 has 13 amino acids. The CDR3 here is CASSYRSRVEQYF. The CDR3 nucleotides are TGTGCCAGCAGTTACAGGAGCAGGGTCGAGCAGTACTTC.

The chain employs TRBV11-2 and TRBJ2-1, with TRBD2 matching over 12 bases. Losses at the gene ends were 1 base for V and 9 bases for J; bases not matched to a gene: 16. Germline V gives CDR1 SGHAT, CDR2 FQNNGV. This CDR3 contains 19 residues. The CDR3 bases are TGTGCCAGCAGCTTAGCATTGAGTGGAAGGCTAGCGGGAGGGATTGAGCAGTTCTTC. This codes for CASSLALSGRLAGGIEQFF.

The chain employs TRBV6-6 and TRBJ2-5; a weak D match, TRBD2 (6 bases). Germline CDR1 is MNHNY and CDR2 is SVGAGI (reference sequence). Trimming shortened V by 4 bases and J by 5 bases, and 17 bases separated the two germline ends. CDR3 length: 15 amino acids. CDR3 residues: CASSSGGIGSETQYF. The DNA of the CDR3 is TGTGCCAGCAGTTCCGGGGGAATTGGGTCGGAGACCCAGTACTTC.

This sequence joins TRBV30 and TRBJ2-1, with D possibly matching TRBD1 (6 bases). This CDR3 is built from 18 residues. V was pared by 2 bases and J by 0 bases, with 20 bases between. Germline CDR1 and CDR2: GTSNPN and SVGIG (reference sequence). DNA for the CDR3: TGTGCCTGGAGTTCAACAGGGATGCGCCCGAGCTCCTACAATGAGCAGTTCTTC. It translates to CAWSSTGMRPSSYNEQFF.

The genes are TRBV7-9 and TRBJ2-1; 11 bases fit TRBD2. The germline gives CDR1 SEHNR, CDR2 FQNEAQ (reference sequence). With 5 bases clipped from V and 7 bases from J, the junction kept 10 bases outside the gene matches. The CDR3 covers 16 residues. The CDR3 here is CASSPLGSGRGNEQFF. The CDR3 DNA sequence: TGTGCCAGCAGCCCCCTCGGTAGCGGGAGGGGGAATGAGCAGTTCTTC. The full variable domain, in which reference TRBV7-9 and TRBJ2-1 provide the parts outside the CDR3, is DTGVSQNPRHKITKRGQNVTFRCDPISEHNRLYWYRQTLGQGPEFLTYFQNEAQLEKSRLLSDRFSAERPKGSFSTLEIQRTEQGDSAMYLCASSPLGSGRGNEQFFGPGTRLTVL.

The V and J genes are TRBV5-1 and TRBJ2-7; 7 bases are shared with TRBD1. The ends lost 2 bases at V and 3 bases at J; junction bases unmatched: 2. The germline CDR1 and CDR2 sequences are SGHRS and YFSETQ. This CDR3 region has 13 residues. The CDR3 DNA reads as TGCGCCAGCAGCTTACAGGGGAACTACGAGCAGTACTTC. Encoded protein: CASSLQGNYEQYF. Full variable domain (remainder filled in from reference TRBV5-1 and TRBJ2-7): KAGVTQTPRYLIKTRGQQVTLSCSPISGHRSVSWYQQTPGQGLQFLFEYFSETQRNKGNFPGRFSGRQFSNSRSEMNVSTLELGDSALYLCASSLQGNYEQYFGPGTRLTVT.

Only one count was recorded for this clone. The chain joins TRBV5-1 to TRBJ2-1, with 9 bases aligning to TRBD2. The germline gives CDR1 SGHRS, CDR2 YFSETQ. The CDR3 has 15 amino acids. V gave up 3 bases and J gave up 9 bases; unmatched junction bases: 10. The CDR3: CASSSRVAGVPEQFF. CDR3 sequence (DNA): TGCGCCAGCAGCTCCCGGGTAGCGGGAGTCCCTGAGCAGTTCTTC.

The rearrangement uses TRBV5-4 and TRBJ1-2, with 10 positions matching TRBD1. The CDR3 consists of 14 residues. V trimming: 5 bases; J trimming: 6 bases; junction bases outside the gene matches: 7. Germline V gives CDR1 SGHNT, CDR2 YYREEE (reference sequence). As DNA, the CDR3 is TGTGCCAGCAGGGGGGACAGGGGAAGCGATGGCTACACCTTC. This encodes CASRGDRGSDGYTF.

V gene TRBV6-5 combines with J gene TRBJ2-7, with D maybe TRBD2 (6 bases). Germline V lookup: CDR1 MNHEY, CDR2 SVGAGI. Between the trimmed V and J ends, which lost 6 bases and 5 bases, there was a span of 11 bases. This CDR3 spans 12 amino acids. CDR3 sequence reads: CASRRDAHEQYF. The CDR3 nucleotides are TGTGCCAGCAGGCGGGACGCCCACGAGCAGTACTTC.

This clone was found once. The V gene is TRBV19, the J gene TRBJ2-1, with D perhaps matching TRBD2 (6 bases). Between the trimmed V and J ends, which lost 6 bases and 10 bases, there was a span of 19 bases. The V gene's germline CDR1 is LNHDA and CDR2 SQIVND (reference sequence). The CDR3 extends over 14 amino acids. The CDR3 bases are TGTGCCAGTAGAAGTCTAAGGGACTTTGAGGAGCAGTTCTTC. Translating gives CASRSLRDFEEQFF.

The chain has TRBV4-3 and TRBJ1-4; 11 nucleotides match TRBD1. Germline V gene data show CDR1 as LGHNA and CDR2 as YSLEER. Trimming at V came to 5 bases and at J to 8 bases, leaving 4 bases not matched to a gene. The CDR3 extends over 14 amino acids. CDR3 nucleotides: TGCGCCAGCAGCTCGGGACAGGGGGGCGAAAAACTGTTTTTT. Protein product: CASSSGQGGEKLFF.

The chain uses TRBV7-2 and TRBJ1-5; the D is unclear. In germline, CDR1 is SGHTA, CDR2 FQGNSA. The CDR3 runs 15 residues. Trimming pared 1 base from V and 7 bases from J, leaving 14 bases between. The CDR3 region is CASSLVRPGGQPQHF. The CDR3 nucleotides read TGTGCCAGCAGCTTAGTGCGTCCGGGAGGGCAGCCCCAGCATTTT.

The chain couples TRBV19 to TRBJ1-2, with a weak D call TRBD1 (6 bases). With 7 bases removed from V and 4 bases from J, the gap between germline ends came to 19 bases. Germline CDR1 LNHDA, CDR2 SQIVND (reference sequence). The CDR3 has 15 amino acids. CDR3 bases: TGTGCCAGTAAGAAACCAGGGGCGCAGGGCTATGGCTACACCTTC. Its protein is CASKKPGAQGYGYTF.

The V call is TRBV11-2, the J call TRBJ2-1, with D possibly being TRBD1 (6 bases). The V and J ends lost 6 bases and 2 bases respectively, with 8 bases between them. Germline V gene data show CDR1 as SGHAT and CDR2 as FQNNGV. CDR3 size: 13 residues. CDR3 protein: CASSTGTYNEQFF. The DNA of the CDR3 is TGTGCCAGCAGTACAGGGACCTACAATGAGCAGTTCTTC.

V is TRBV7-2 and J is TRBJ2-3; 8 bases are shared with TRBD2. Germline loops: CDR1 SGHTA, CDR2 FQGNSA. V lost 5 bases to trimming and J lost 5 bases; unmatched junction nucleotides: 12. The CDR3 runs 16 residues. CDR3 sequence (DNA): TGTGCCAGCAGCCCAAGACTAGCGCTAAGGGTAGATACGCAGTATTTT. As protein: CASSPRLALRVDTQYF.

The chain employs TRBV4-3 and TRBJ2-1; D not resolved. CDR3 length equals 14 residues. Trimming removed 2 bases at V and 5 bases at J, with 10 bases between. Germline V CDR1 and CDR2: LGHNA, YSLEER. CDR3 sequence: CASSQMTGNNEQFF. In nucleotides, the CDR3 is TGCGCCAGCAGCCAAATGACTGGAAACAATGAGCAGTTCTTC.

The table lists this clone with a few counts. The chain is built from TRBV7-2 and TRBJ1-1, with D unresolved. Germline CDR1 and CDR2: SGHTA and FQGNSA. The V and J ends lost 5 bases and 1 base respectively, with 8 bases between them. This CDR3 contains 13 residues. The chain's CDR3 is CASSPLRNTEAFF. The DNA of the CDR3 is TGTGCCAGCAGCCCTCTCCGGAACACTGAAGCTTTCTTT.

V gene TRBV18 combines with J gene TRBJ2-6; 9 nucleotides match TRBD1. CDR1 KGHSH and CDR2 LQKENI come from the germline V gene. CDR3 size: 16 residues. The J segment lost 2 bases and the V segment lost 2 bases, leaving 1 base of the junction unmatched. The CDR3 here is CASSPTGGAGANVLTF. Written as DNA, the CDR3 is TGTGCCAGCTCACCAACAGGGGGCGCTGGGGCCAACGTCCTGACTTTC.